The entry that follows covers one T cell receptor (beta chain) sequence. The antigen remains undetermined. The investigators reverse transcribed all of the isolated RNA, so they sequenced expressed TCRB transcripts. Clones were sequenced by immunoSEQ multiplex PCR, and TCRdb holds only the in-frame ones, with some missing. The sample consists of hundreds of thousands of clones, roughly a sixth of them appearing once. Each donor gave one heparinised blood draw averaging about 100 mL. Populations isolated by sorting all had purity greater than 95%. The data belong to a study of beta chain features in type 1 diabetes. As for the study in general: Patients did not differ from healthy donors in age, gender or cell yield. Whole-study findings and limits: Short templates might get an advantage during PCR, and this would be equal in patients and controls.

The receptor was isolated from a man younger than 35 in good health. Sequencing input: naive CD4+ T cells from blood.

CDR3 DNA: TGTGCCAGCAGCCCACAGAGCTCTTATGGCTACACCTTC. Translating gives CASSPQSSYGYTF. The chain is built from TRBV28 and TRBJ1-2; D unclear. Germline CDR1 and CDR2: MDHEN and SYDVKM. Trimming took off 6 bases at V and 5 bases at J, with 13 bases between the two ends. The CDR3 is 13 amino acids.